This T cell receptor beta chain was profiled in a study of T cell changes during pregnancy in multiple sclerosis. Looked up from germline, CDR1 is MNHEY and CDR2 is SMNVEV (reference sequence). Trimming removed 2 bases at V and 7 bases at J, with 11 bases between. The CDR3 is made up of 13 amino acids. Clones were sequenced by immunoSEQ multiplex PCR, and TCRdb holds only the in-frame ones, with some missing. Of tens of thousands of clones listed, about 91% are singletons. Here the sequenced sample was peripheral blood, taken before pregnancy. The receptor was isolated from a female donor with multiple sclerosis, enrolled in a pregnancy study. The chain couples TRBV27 to TRBJ1-2, with D perhaps TRBD1 (5 bases). In nucleotides, the CDR3 is TGTGCCAGCAGTTTAACGGGCACAGGTGGCTACACCTTC. Its translation is CASSLTGTGGYTF.